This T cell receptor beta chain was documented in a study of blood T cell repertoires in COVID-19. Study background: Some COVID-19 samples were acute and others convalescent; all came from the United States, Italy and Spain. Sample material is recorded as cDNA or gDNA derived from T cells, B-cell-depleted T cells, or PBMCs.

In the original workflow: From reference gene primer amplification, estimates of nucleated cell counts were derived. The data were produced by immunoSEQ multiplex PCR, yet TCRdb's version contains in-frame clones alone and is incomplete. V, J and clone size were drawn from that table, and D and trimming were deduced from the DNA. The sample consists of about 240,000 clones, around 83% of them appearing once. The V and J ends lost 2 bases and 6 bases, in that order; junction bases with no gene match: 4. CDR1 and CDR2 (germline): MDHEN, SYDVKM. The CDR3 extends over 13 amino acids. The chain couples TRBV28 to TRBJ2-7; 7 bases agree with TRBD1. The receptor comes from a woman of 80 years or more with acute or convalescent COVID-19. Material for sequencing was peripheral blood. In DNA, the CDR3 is TGTGCCAGCAGTTTAACAACAGGGGCCGAGCAGTACTTC. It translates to CASSLTTGAEQYF.